This TCR beta chain came from a study of shared clonotypes between healthy human individuals. V lost 4 bases and J lost 2, with 12 bases in between. This CDR3 spans 15 amino acids. The V gene's germline CDR1 is SGHRS and CDR2 YFSETQ. Some clones are missing from TCRdb's copy, which holds only in-frame ones; the method was immunoSEQ multiplex PCR. The sample has a few million clones; over 85% are singletons. A CD45RA-negative memory subset and a CD45RA+ naive subset were separated from the CD4+ cells. On this clone itself: This CDR3 is also generated by other DNA sequences in the sample.

The source is a young man in good health. Some clones in this sample may be carry-over from other donors' samples. J is TRBJ1-4 and V is TRBV5-1, with D possibly matching TRBD1 (6 bases). The sample was naive CD4+ T cells from PBMCs. Sample subset: CD45RA+ positively selected. CDR3 protein: CASSPGGATNEKLFF. The CDR3 nucleotides are TGCGCCAGCAGCCCTGGGGGGGCGACTAATGAAAAACTGTTTTTT.